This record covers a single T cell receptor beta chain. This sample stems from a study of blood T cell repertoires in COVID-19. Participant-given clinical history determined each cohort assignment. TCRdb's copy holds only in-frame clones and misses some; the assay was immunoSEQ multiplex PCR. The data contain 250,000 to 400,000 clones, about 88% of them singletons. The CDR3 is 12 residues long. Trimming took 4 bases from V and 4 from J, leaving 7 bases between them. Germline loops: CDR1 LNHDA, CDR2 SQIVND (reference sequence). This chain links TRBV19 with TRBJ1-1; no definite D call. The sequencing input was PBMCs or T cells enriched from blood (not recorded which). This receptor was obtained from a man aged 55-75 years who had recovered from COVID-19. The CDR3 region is CASSRTFTEAFF. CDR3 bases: TGTGCCAGTAGTAGGACTTTCACTGAAGCTTTCTTT.